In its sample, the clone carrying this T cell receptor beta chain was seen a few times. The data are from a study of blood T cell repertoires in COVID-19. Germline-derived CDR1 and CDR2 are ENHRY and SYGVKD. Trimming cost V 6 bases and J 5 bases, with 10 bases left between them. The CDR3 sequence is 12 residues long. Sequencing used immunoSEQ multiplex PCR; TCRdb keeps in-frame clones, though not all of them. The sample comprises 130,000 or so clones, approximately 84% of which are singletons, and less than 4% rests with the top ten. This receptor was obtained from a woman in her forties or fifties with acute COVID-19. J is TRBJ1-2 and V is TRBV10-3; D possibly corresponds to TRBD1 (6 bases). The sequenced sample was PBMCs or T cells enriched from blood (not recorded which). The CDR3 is CAIRDSSYGYTF. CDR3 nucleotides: TGTGCCATCAGGGACAGCTCGTATGGCTACACCTTC.